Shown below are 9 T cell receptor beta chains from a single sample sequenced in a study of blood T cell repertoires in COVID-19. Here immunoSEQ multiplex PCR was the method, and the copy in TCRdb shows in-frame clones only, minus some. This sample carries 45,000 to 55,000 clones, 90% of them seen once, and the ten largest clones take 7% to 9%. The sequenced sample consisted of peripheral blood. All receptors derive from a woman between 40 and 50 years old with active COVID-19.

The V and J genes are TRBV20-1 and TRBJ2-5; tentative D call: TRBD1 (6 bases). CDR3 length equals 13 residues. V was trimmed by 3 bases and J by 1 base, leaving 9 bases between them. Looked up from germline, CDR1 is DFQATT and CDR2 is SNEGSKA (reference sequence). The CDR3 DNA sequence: TGCAGTGCTAGTGAACAGGGCCAAGAGACCCAGTACTTC. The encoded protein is CSASEQGQETQYF.

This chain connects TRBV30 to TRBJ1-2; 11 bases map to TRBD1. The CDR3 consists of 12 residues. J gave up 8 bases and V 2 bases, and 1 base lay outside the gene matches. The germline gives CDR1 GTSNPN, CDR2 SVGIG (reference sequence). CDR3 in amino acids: CAWSRTGGGYTF. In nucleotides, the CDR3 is TGTGCCTGGAGTCGGACAGGGGGCGGCTACACCTTC.

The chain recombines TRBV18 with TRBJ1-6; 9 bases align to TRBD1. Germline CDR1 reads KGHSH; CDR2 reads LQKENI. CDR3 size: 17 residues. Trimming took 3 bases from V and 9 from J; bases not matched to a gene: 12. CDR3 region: CASSPGPGQGSGSPLHF. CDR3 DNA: TGTGCCAGCTCACCGGGACCGGGACAGGGTTCGGGTTCACCCCTCCACTTT. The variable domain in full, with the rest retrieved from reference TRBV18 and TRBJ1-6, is NAGVMQNPRHLVRRRGQEARLRCSPMKGHSHVYWYRQLPEEGLKFMVYLQKENIIDESGMPKERFSAEFPKEGPSILRIQQVVRGDSAAYFCASSPGPGQGSGSPLHFGNGTRLTVT.

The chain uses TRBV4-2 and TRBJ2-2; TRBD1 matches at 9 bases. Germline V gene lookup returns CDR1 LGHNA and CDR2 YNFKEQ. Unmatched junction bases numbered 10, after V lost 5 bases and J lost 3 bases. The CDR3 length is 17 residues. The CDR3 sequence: CASSLSSGQGYTGELFF. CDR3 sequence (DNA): TGTGCCAGCAGCTTATCCTCGGGACAGGGTTACACCGGGGAGCTGTTTTTT.

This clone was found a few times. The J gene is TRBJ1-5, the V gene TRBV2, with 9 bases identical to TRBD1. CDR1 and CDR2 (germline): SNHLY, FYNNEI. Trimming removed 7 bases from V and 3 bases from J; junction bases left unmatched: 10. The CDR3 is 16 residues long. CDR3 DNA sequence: TGTGCCAGCACCACAAGTGGACAGGGGACCAATCAGCCCCAGCATTTT. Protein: CASTTSGQGTNQPQHF.

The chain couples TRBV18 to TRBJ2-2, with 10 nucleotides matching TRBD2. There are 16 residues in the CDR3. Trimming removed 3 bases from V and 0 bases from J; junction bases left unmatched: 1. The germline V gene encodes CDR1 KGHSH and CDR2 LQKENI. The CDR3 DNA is TGTGCCAGCTCACCCCTAGCGGGGGCGAACACCGGGGAGCTGTTTTTT. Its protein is CASSPLAGANTGELFF.

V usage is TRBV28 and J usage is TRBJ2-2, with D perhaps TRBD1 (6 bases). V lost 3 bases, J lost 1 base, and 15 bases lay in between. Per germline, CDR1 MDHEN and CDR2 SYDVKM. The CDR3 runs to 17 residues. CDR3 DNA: TGTGCCAGCAGTTTCCATAGGCGGACAGTGAACACCGGGGAGCTGTTTTTT. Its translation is CASSFHRRTVNTGELFF.

In DNA, the CDR3 is TGTGCCAGCACCCCGAGGGGGAATTCACCCCTCCACTTT. Residues: CASTPRGNSPLHF. The chain uses TRBV6-6 and TRBJ1-6; TRBD1 is a possible D gene (6 bases). V was trimmed by 7 bases and J by 7 bases, leaving 11 bases between them. The V gene's germline CDR1 is MNHNY and CDR2 SVGAGI (reference sequence). The CDR3 is made up of 13 amino acids.

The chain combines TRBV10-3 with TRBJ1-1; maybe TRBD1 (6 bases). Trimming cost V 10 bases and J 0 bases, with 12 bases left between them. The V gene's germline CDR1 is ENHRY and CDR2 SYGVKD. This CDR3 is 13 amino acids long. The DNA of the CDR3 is TGTGCCACGAGGACAGAAATGAACACTGAAGCTTTCTTT. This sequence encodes CATRTEMNTEAFF.